Sequencing of this T cell receptor (beta chain) was carried out in a study of blood T cell repertoires in COVID-19. Background on the study: Samples taken during acute and convalescent COVID-19 were collected in the United States, Italy and Spain. Nucleic acid was either cDNA or gDNA, and it came from T cells, B-cell-depleted T cells, or PBMCs.

The CDR3 has 16 amino acids. Germline lookup yields CDR1 SGHRS and CDR2 YFSETQ. V dropped 2 bases and J dropped 0; count of bases not matched to a gene: 7. In the original workflow: Estimates of nucleated cell counts were drawn from the amplification of reference gene primers. Sequencing used immunoSEQ multiplex PCR; TCRdb keeps in-frame clones, though not all of them. V, J and clone size are those of that table, while D and trimming were read from the DNA. Altogether roughly 200,000 clones are present, approximately 82% being singletons, with the ten largest covering about 12%. The chain joins TRBV5-1 to TRBJ2-5; 7 bases align to TRBD1. This clonotype originated in a human donor in a cohort sampled during active COVID-19. The sample consisted of peripheral blood. The CDR3 loop is CASSLGRDSHQETQYF. The CDR3 DNA sequence: TGCGCCAGCAGCTTAGGCCGGGACAGCCACCAAGAGACCCAGTACTTC.